This TCR beta chain appears in the sequencing data of a study of beta chain features in type 1 diabetes. This clone was seen a handful of times. The junction had 17 bases not matched to a gene; V was cut back by 4 bases and J by 11 bases. From germline, CDR1 is SGHRS and CDR2 YFSETQ. The CDR3 is 15 amino acids. Investigators reverse transcribed all isolated RNA, so they sequenced expressed TCRB transcripts. Assay used: immunoSEQ multiplex PCR; TCRdb lists only in-frame clones, some missing. The sample carries 300,000 to 450,000 clones, 15% to 20% recorded once. This clonotype was obtained from a woman between 18 and 29 years old in good health. Sequencing was carried out using naive CD4+ T cells from blood. The chain carries TRBV5-1 and TRBJ1-1, with 7 positions matching TRBD1. In DNA form, the CDR3 reads TGCGCCAGCAGCCCGGGACAGCCTATCGAGATTAGTGCTTTCTTT. It is translated as CASSPGQPIEISAFF.